The sequence of this T cell receptor beta chain was determined in a study of patients and donors after allogeneic stem cell transplantation (dated by TCRdb to about 2020). This clonotype was seen only a few times. Which antigen it targets is not known. No per-base quality is available; no much larger clone lies one base away. The library was made by RT-PCR. The sequencer was a NextSeq 550. Using fastp at Q25 and MiXCR, TCRdb reprocessed the public reads and kept productive beta chains. All rows with the same CDR3 protein become a single entry with the most common DNA and genes. This sample lists about a million distinct CDR3 sequences; over 15% were detected once. The ten largest clones take up 5% to 6.5% of the sample. After removal of 5 bases from V and 2 bases from J, the junction retains 8 bases not matched to a gene. Measured from the cysteine to the phenylalanine, the CDR3 is 16 residues long. Only CDR3 DNA is held: 48 bases, read in frame from base 1. From a lookup of the germline V gene, CDR1 and CDR2 are SGHTA and FQGTGA.

Sequenced sample: blood, either unsorted or a sorted T cell fraction (not recorded which). The rearranged segments are TRBV7-3 and TRBJ2-3; 9 junctional bases match TRBD2. The clonotype comes from a human donor who was either an allogeneic HSCT recipient or a stem cell or donor lymphocyte infusion donor (not recorded which). It is not recorded whose cells these are; they may come from a transplant donor. The CDR3 loop reads CASSEQAGGFTDTQYF. The nucleotide sequence is given as TGTGCCAGCAGCGAGCAAGCGGGGGGATTCACAGATACGCAGTATTTT.